The T cell receptor delta chain described here comes from a study of gamma-delta chains in newborns, infants, children. Background on the study: Microbial exposure reportedly drives polyclonal innate γδ T cell expansion after birth.

TCRdb made new clone calls on the reads using CATT. This sample has around 8,100 delta-chain clones, with 3% to 3.5% found just once. Germline trimming cut 2 bases from V and 0 bases from J; bases unmatched to any gene: 8. Germline assignment: CDR1 GEAIGNYY and CDR2 EKD. This CDR3 contains 19 residues. Sequencing input: blood. This chain connects TRDV2 to TRDJ3; 8 nucleotides line up with TRDD3. This TCR was recovered from a child who was a newborn, infant or young child, either healthy, febrile or measles-vaccinated (not recorded which). This CDR3 is CACDILGGRSSWDTRQMFF. Written as DNA, the CDR3 is TGTGCCTGTGACATACTGGGGGGTAGAAGCTCCTGGGACACCCGACAGATGTTTTTC.